This T cell receptor (beta chain) appears in the sequencing data of a study of immune reconstitution after stem cell transplant in scleroderma (TCRdb year 2017). This clonotype is identified as medium-sized (0.01 to 0.1%). Its antigen is unknown. Base qualities are not provided; no much larger clone lies one nucleotide away. Receptors were amplified or captured by RT-PCR. TCRdb shows the sequencer as Illumina MiSeq. TCRdb's own reprocessing of the public reads used fastp at Q25 and MiXCR and kept productive beta chains. Every CDR3 protein is listed once, alongside the most common genes and DNA of its rows. In this sample the table shows thousands of distinct CDR3 sequences, roughly 6% of which occur a single time. The ten top clones hold 20% to 25% of the sample. CDR1 and CDR2 are read off the germline V gene as SGHVS and FQNEAQ. Relative to germline, V is 6 bases shorter and J is 3 bases shorter, with 9 bases between their ends. CDR3 length: 13 amino acids, cysteine to phenylalanine. Solely the CDR3 DNA is kept, with 39 bases framed from the first base.

Sampling took place before or after autologous hematopoietic stem cell transplantation (not recorded which). The clonotype originates from a female donor with systemic sclerosis. The chain is assembled from TRBV7-8 and TRBJ1-5, with the D gene not clear enough to name. The DNA reads TGTGCCAGCAGAAGGGAGATCAATCAGCCCCAGCATTTT. The translation is CASRREINQPQHF.